This T cell receptor (beta chain) was recorded in a study of glioma-infiltrating T cells after dendritic cell vaccination. Study-wide context: Treatment, given 2003 to 2012, was autologous tumor lysate-pulsed dendritic cell vaccination. Study-level findings and limits: No direct clonality-survival link was found; a diverse polyclonal response may matter.

The method was immunoSEQ multiplex PCR; TCRdb's version includes in-frame clones alone and lacks a portion of them. The sample carries approximately 46,000 clones, approximately 90% recorded once. Time point noted: after dendritic cell vaccination, including at tumor progression/relapse. Fresh-frozen tumor tissue and more than two years of survival data were available for all. Germline assignment: CDR1 SEHNR and CDR2 FQNEAQ (reference sequence). V shed 1 base and J 13 bases; nucleotides not matched to a gene: 11. CDR3 length: 15 amino acids. Worth noting for this clone: As yet, its antigen is unknown.

The sequencing here drew on blood, taken after dendritic cell vaccination. This TCR came from a human donor with glioblastoma. The chain recombines TRBV7-9 with TRBJ2-1, with TRBD2 identical over 9 bases. The CDR3 nucleotides are TGTGCCAGCAGCTTAGTTCTTAGCGGGAGCCCCCCTCAGTTCTTC. Its protein product is CASSLVLSGSPPQFF.